This TCR beta chain is from a study of graft-versus-host responses after intestinal transplantation. For the study at large: Recipients received multivisceral, liver-intestinal, or isolated intestinal transplants. Anti-thymocyte globulin induction was given to all recipients, followed by tacrolimus and steroids for around 3 years. Regarding the study as a whole: With peak circulating GvH clone levels came an association with early post-transplant HvG declines. Detected in recipient marrow were GvH clones, some of which were first observed in ileum or blood.

Profiling relied on immunoSEQ multiplex PCR, and the TCRdb table lists in-frame clones only, not all of them. This table holds 150,000 or so clones, over 90% found once. Comment on this clone: The antigen is not known.

Trimming removed 8 bases at V and 5 bases at J, with 6 bases between. CDR1 is SNHLY and CDR2 is FYNNEI in the germline V gene. This CDR3 has 11 residues. This clonotype originated in a human donor who received an intestinal transplant. The source was unstimulated CD4+ T cells sorted from spleen or lymph node cells, collected before intestinal transplant. This chain uses TRBV2 with TRBJ1-4; no definite D call. Written as DNA, the CDR3 is TGTGCCAGCGGGATCAATGAAAAACTGTTTTTT. Amino acids: CASGINEKLFF.